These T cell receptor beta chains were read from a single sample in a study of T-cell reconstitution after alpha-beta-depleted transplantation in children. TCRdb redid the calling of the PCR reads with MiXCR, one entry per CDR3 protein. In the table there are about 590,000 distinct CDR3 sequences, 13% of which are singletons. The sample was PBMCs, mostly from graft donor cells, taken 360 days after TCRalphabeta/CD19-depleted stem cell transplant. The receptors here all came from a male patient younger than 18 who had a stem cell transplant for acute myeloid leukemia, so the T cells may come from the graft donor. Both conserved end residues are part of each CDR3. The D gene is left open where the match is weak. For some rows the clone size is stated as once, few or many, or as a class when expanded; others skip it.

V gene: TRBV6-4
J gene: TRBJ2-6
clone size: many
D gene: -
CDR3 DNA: TGTGCCAGCAGTGACCGATTCAGCAAGTCTGGGGCCAACGTCCTGACTTTC
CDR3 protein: CASSDRFSKSGANVLTF

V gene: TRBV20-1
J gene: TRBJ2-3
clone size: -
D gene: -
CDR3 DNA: TGCAGTGCCGGGGACGCCTCTAGCACAGATACGCAGTATTTT
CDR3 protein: CSAGDASSTDTQYF

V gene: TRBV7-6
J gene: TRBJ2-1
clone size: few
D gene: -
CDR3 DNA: TGTGCCAGCAGCCCTGAGACAGTAGGGTATGAGCAGTTCTTC
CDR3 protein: CASSPETVGYEQFF

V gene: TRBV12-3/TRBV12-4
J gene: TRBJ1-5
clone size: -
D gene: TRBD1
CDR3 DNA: TGTGCCAGCACCATTAATCAGGGGGCGCGTAACAATCAGCCCCAGCATTTT
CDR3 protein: CASTINQGARNNQPQHF

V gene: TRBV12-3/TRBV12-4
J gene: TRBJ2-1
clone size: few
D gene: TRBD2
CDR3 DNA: TGTGCCAGCAGCCAATTCCCGGGACTAGCGGGAGTGGACAATGAGCAGTTCTTC
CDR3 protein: CASSQFPGLAGVDNEQFF

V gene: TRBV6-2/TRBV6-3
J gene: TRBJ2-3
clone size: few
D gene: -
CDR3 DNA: TGTGCCAGCAGTTACTCGCCGTCGAAGGATACGCAGTATTTT
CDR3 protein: CASSYSPSKDTQYF

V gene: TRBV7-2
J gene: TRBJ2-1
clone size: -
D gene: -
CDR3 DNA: TGTGCCAGCAGCCGGGGACTGGCTAACAATGAGCAGTTCTTC
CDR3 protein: CASSRGLANNEQFF

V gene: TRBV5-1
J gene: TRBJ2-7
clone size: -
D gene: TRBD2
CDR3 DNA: TGCGCCAGCAGCTTGCTGGTCGCCCGGGAGGGCACCTACGAGCAGTACTTC
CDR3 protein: CASSLLVAREGTYEQYF

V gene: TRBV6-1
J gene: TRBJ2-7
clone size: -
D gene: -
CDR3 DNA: TGTGCCAGCAGTGCCGACGGCTTCGGTAGCTCCTACGAGCAGTACTTC
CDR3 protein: CASSADGFGSSYEQYF

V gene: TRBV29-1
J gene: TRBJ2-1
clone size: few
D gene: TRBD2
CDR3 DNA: TGCAGCGCCGCCCCACTAGCGGGCTACAATGAGCAGTTCTTC
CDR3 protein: CSAAPLAGYNEQFF

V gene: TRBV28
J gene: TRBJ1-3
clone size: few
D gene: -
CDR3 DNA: TGTGCCAGCAAGGAATTGGGACGTGAAGGAAACACCATATATTTT
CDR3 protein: CASKELGREGNTIYF

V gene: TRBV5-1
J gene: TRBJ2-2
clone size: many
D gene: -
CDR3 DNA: TGCGCCAGCAGCGCGGACTCCCGGAACACCGGGGAGCTGTTTTTT
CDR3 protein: CASSADSRNTGELFF

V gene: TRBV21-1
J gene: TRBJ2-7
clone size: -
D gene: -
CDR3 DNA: TGTGCCAGCAGCAAAAAGGAAGAGGACTACCCCTACGAGCAGTACTTC
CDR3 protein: CASSKKEEDYPYEQYF

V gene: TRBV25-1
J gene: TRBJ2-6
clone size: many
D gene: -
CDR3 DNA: TGTGCCAGCAGTGAATCGCGCTCTGGGGCCAACGTCCTGACTTTC
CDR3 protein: CASSESRSGANVLTF

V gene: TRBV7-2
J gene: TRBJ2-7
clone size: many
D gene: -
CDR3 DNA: TGTGCCAGCAGCTGGAACCACTACGAGCAGTACTTC
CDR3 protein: CASSWNHYEQYF

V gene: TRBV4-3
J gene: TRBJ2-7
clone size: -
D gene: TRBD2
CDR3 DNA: TGCGCCAGCAGCCGGGCCCGGACTAGCGGGTTTCTGGGCGAGCAGTACTTC
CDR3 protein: CASSRARTSGFLGEQYF

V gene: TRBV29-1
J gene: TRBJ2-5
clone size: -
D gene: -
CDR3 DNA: TGCAGCGTTTCTACAGGGTGGATTGGAGAGACCCAGTACTTC
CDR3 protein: CSVSTGWIGETQYF

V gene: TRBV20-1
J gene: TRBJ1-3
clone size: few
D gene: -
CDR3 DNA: TGCAGTGCTAGAGACAGGGCTTACTCTGGAAACACCATATATTTT
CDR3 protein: CSARDRAYSGNTIYF

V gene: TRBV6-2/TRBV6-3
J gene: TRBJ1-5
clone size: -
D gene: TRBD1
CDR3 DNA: TGTGCCAGCAGTTACGGTGGACAGGGGCGTTATCAGCCCCAGCATTTT
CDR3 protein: CASSYGGQGRYQPQHF

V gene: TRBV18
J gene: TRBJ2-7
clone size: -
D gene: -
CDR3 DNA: TGTGCCAGCTCACCAAAAGCAGGTTTTACCTACGAGCAGTACTTC
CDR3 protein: CASSPKAGFTYEQYF

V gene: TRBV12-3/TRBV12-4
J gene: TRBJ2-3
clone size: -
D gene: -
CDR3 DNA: TGTGCCAGCAGGTCCGACACCGGGCGAGGGGATACGCAGTATTTT
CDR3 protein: CASRSDTGRGDTQYF

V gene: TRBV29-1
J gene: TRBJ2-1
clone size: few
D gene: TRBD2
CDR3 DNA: TGCAGCCCAACCAAACTAGCGGGCTCCTACAATGAGCAGTTCTTC
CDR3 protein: CSPTKLAGSYNEQFF

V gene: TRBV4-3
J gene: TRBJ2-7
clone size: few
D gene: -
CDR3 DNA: TGCGCCAGCAGCCAAGGGGTCTTAGGGGGGGAGCAGTACTTC
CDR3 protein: CASSQGVLGGEQYF